One T cell receptor beta chain is described in this entry. This CDR3 has 15 amino acids. V gave up 2 bases and J gave up 0 bases; unmatched junction bases: 1. Germline-derived CDR1 and CDR2 are SGHRS and YFSETQ. This sample is drawn from a study of blood T cell repertoires in COVID-19. The overall study: Sites in the United States, Italy and Spain provided acute and convalescent COVID-19 samples. Sample material is recorded as cDNA or gDNA derived from T cells, B-cell-depleted T cells, or PBMCs.

Per the study methods: Reference gene primer amplification in the assay estimated nucleated cell counts. Some clones are missing from TCRdb's copy, which holds only in-frame ones; the method was immunoSEQ multiplex PCR. V and J calls and clone size follow that table, whereas D and trimming were derived from the DNA. This table holds more than 200,000 clones, 81% found once. This chain links TRBV5-1 with TRBJ2-1; 8 bases map to TRBD2. The specimen sequenced was peripheral blood. The sequence was obtained from a woman of 80 years or more with acute or convalescent COVID-19. CDR3 bases: TGCGCCAGCAGCTTTAGCGGGGCCTCCTACAATGAGCAGTTCTTC. As protein: CASSFSGASYNEQFF.